Listed here are 24 T cell receptor beta chains from one sample, sequenced in a study of identical twins. TCRdb reprocessed the 5' RACE reads with MiXCR, giving one entry per CDR3 protein. The sample has 350,000 or so distinct CDR3 sequences, around 9% seen once; the top ten hold roughly 9%. The sample was naive T cells sorted from blood. These receptors originate from a woman between 50 and 59 years old in good health.

This clonotype has only a few counts. The rearrangement links TRBV20-1 to TRBJ2-3, with a possible D match to TRBD2 (6 bases). CDR3 length: 13 residues. The V gene's germline CDR1 is DFQATT and CDR2 SNEGSKA (reference sequence). Trimming took off 0 bases at V and 4 bases at J, with 8 bases between the two ends. The CDR3 is CSARDASADTQYF. The DNA for the CDR3 is TGCAGTGCTAGAGACGCTAGCGCAGATACGCAGTATTTT.

This clonotype was detected only a few times. This chain uses TRBV5-1 with TRBJ2-1; TRBD2 agrees at 10 bases. The CDR3 extends over 17 amino acids. The junction had 16 bases not matched to a gene; V was cut back by 4 bases and J by 9 bases. Germline CDR1 is SGHRS and CDR2 is YFSETQ. CDR3 amino acids: CASSPGLAEGRFGEQFF. CDR3 sequence (DNA): TGCGCCAGCAGCCCCGGACTAGCGGAGGGCCGGTTCGGTGAGCAGTTCTTC.

The chain uses TRBV5-1 and TRBJ2-1; 11 nucleotides align to TRBD2. Germline trimming cut 2 bases from V and 5 bases from J; bases unmatched to any gene: 3. Per germline, CDR1 SGHRS and CDR2 YFSETQ. CDR3 length equals 15 residues. The CDR3 coding sequence is TGCGCCAGCAGCTTTCCGGGACTAGCGGACAATGAGCAGTTCTTC. As protein: CASSFPGLADNEQFF.

The sample holds many counts of this clonotype. The chain employs TRBV4-1 and TRBJ2-7; D is uncertain. The V and J ends lost 1 base and 2 bases respectively, with 12 bases between them. Germline V lookup: CDR1 MGHRA, CDR2 YSYEKL. The length of the CDR3 is 15 residues. The CDR3 is CASSQVGLSTYEQYF. DNA of the CDR3: TGCGCCAGCAGCCAAGTGGGCCTGTCTACCTACGAGCAGTACTTC.

This clonotype was observed a few times. The J gene is TRBJ2-1, the V gene TRBV5-1; D gene ambiguous. V was trimmed by 0 bases and J by 7 bases, leaving 11 bases between them. This CDR3 spans 14 amino acids. In germline, CDR1 is SGHRS, CDR2 YFSETQ. Here the CDR3 reads CASSLAVGLNEQFF. CDR3 bases: TGCGCCAGCAGCTTGGCCGTCGGCTTAAATGAGCAGTTCTTC.

This clonotype has only a few counts. V gene TRBV2 combines with J gene TRBJ2-5, with TRBD1 matching 9 bases. The V and J ends lost 7 bases and 6 bases, in that order; junction bases with no gene match: 6. The CDR3 runs to 13 residues. From germline, CDR1 is SNHLY and CDR2 FYNNEI. The CDR3 DNA sequence: TGTGCCAGCATTAAAGACAGGGGGAAGACCCAGTACTTC. Encoded protein: CASIKDRGKTQYF. Full variable domain (rest looked up from reference TRBV2 and TRBJ2-5): EPEVTQTPSHQVTQMGQEVILRCVPISNHLYFYWYRQILGQKVEFLVSFYNNEISEKSEIFDDQFSVERPDGSNFTLKIRSTKLEDSAMYFCASIKDRGKTQYFGPGTRLLVL.

This clonotype has a handful of counts. The chain joins TRBV5-1 to TRBJ1-6; D not certain. V was shortened by 0 bases and J by 6 bases, with 7 bases between the two germline ends. Germline lookup yields CDR1 SGHRS and CDR2 YFSETQ. This CDR3 comprises 14 residues. CDR3 in amino acids: CASSLERPNSPLHF. In nucleotides, the CDR3 is TGCGCCAGCAGCTTGGAGCGGCCTAATTCACCCCTCCACTTT. Drawing the rest from reference TRBV5-1 and TRBJ1-6, the complete variable domain is KAGVTQTPRYLIKTRGQQVTLSCSPISGHRSVSWYQQTPGQGLQFLFEYFSETQRNKGNFPGRFSGRQFSNSRSEMNVSTLELGDSALYLCASSLERPNSPLHFGNGTRLTVT.

The chain carries TRBV12-3 or TRBV12-4 and TRBJ2-7; TRBD2 aligns across 14 bases. CDR3 length: 15 amino acids. Germline trimming cut 5 bases from V and 5 bases from J; bases unmatched to any gene: 5. The CDR3 DNA reads as TGTGCCAGCAGTCGACTAGCGGGAGGGTGGAACGAGCAGTACTTC. This translates into CASSRLAGGWNEQYF.

This clonotype was observed a handful of times. The chain links TRBV3-1 to TRBJ2-7; 8 bases agree with TRBD2. V trimming: 0 bases; J trimming: 4 bases; junction bases outside the gene matches: 17. This CDR3 spans 19 amino acids. The V gene's germline CDR1 is LGHDT and CDR2 YNNKEL (reference sequence). This CDR3 reads CASSQEIVGLAESDYEQYF. Here the CDR3 DNA reads TGTGCCAGCAGCCAAGAGATTGTTGGACTAGCCGAGTCGGATTACGAGCAGTACTTC.

This clonotype turned up a few times. V and J are TRBV24-1 and TRBJ2-7; 7 bases agree with TRBD2. CDR1 is KGHDR, CDR2 SFDVKD, per germline. V lost 3 bases, J lost 3 bases, and 7 bases stayed unmatched. CDR3 size: 15 residues. In nucleotides, the CDR3 is TGTGCCACCAGTGATGCCGGGACTAACATCTACGAGCAGTACTTC. This translates into CATSDAGTNIYEQYF.

This clonotype was recorded a few times. The CDR3 reads CSVVPGGGSNQPQHF. The DNA for the CDR3 is TGCAGCGTTGTTCCCGGGGGCGGGAGCAATCAGCCCCAGCATTTT. The chain combines TRBV29-1 with TRBJ1-5; D is possibly TRBD1 (6 bases). The CDR3 is 15 amino acids. Trimming stripped 4 bases from V and 1 base from J, with 14 bases between. Germline V gene lookup returns CDR1 SQVTM and CDR2 ANQGSEA.

This clonotype was found a few times. The chain recombines TRBV7-9 with TRBJ2-1, with D perhaps TRBD1 or TRBD2 (6 bases each). This CDR3 has 14 residues. Trimming cost V 0 bases and J 10 bases, with 13 bases left between them. Germline V gene sequence: CDR1 SEHNR, CDR2 FQNEAQ (reference sequence). This CDR3 reads CASSLAIVGGEQFF. The CDR3 DNA reads as TGTGCCAGCAGCTTAGCTATTGTGGGGGGCGAGCAGTTCTTC.

In its sample, this clonotype was seen many times. The V and J genes are TRBV5-6 and TRBJ2-3, with D possibly matching TRBD2 (6 bases). Germline values: CDR1 SGHDT, CDR2 YYEEEE. V was cut by 0 bases and J by 3 bases, with 14 bases left in between. The CDR3 is 16 amino acids. The CDR3 loop is CASSLESLLATDTQYF. The CDR3 DNA reads as TGTGCCAGCAGCTTGGAAAGTTTGCTAGCGACAGATACGCAGTATTTT.

The chain couples TRBV20-1 to TRBJ2-3; 13 bases are shared with TRBD2. The CDR3 has 16 residues. Germline CDR1 DFQATT, CDR2 SNEGSKA (reference sequence). The V segment lost 2 bases and the J segment 7 bases; nucleotides outside the gene matches: 9. The CDR3 here is CSARLQLAGGEHTQYF. CDR3 nucleotide sequence: TGCAGTGCTAGATTACAACTAGCGGGAGGGGAGCATACGCAGTATTTT.

The genes are TRBV19 and TRBJ2-1, with TRBD2 matching 9 bases. Unmatched junction bases numbered 5, after V lost 5 bases and J lost 0 bases. The CDR3 is 16 residues long. CDR1 is LNHDA and CDR2 is SQIVND in the germline V gene (reference sequence). The chain's CDR3 is CASSELAGSSYNEQFF. The CDR3 DNA follows: TGTGCCAGTAGTGAACTAGCGGGTAGCTCCTACAATGAGCAGTTCTTC.

This clonotype appeared a few times. The chain employs TRBV29-1 and TRBJ2-3; TRBD2 might be the D (5 bases). Germline V gene sequence: CDR1 SQVTM, CDR2 ANQGSEA. Trimming took 8 bases from V and 5 from J, leaving 8 bases between them. The CDR3 extends over 10 amino acids. CDR3 amino acids: CSSGGDTQYF. CDR3 coding DNA: TGCAGCTCAGGAGGAGATACGCAGTATTTT.

This clonotype was counted between two and nine times. The V gene is TRBV5-5, the J gene TRBJ2-7, with TRBD1 identical over 8 bases. V lost 5 bases, J lost 5 bases, and 9 bases stayed unmatched. Per the germline V gene, CDR1 is SGHKS and CDR2 is YYEKEE (reference sequence). CDR3 size: 14 residues. CDR3 nucleotide sequence: TGTGCCAGCAGATCTACAGGGGGAACGAACGAGCAGTACTTC. This translates into CASRSTGGTNEQYF.

This rearrangement joins TRBV5-1 to TRBJ2-6; 10 positions agree with TRBD1. CDR1 is SGHRS and CDR2 is YFSETQ in the germline V gene. V lost 6 bases and J lost 1; bases outside the gene matches: 19. The CDR3 consists of 21 residues. CDR3 amino acids: CASTMVPIRGQGFSGANVLTF. CDR3 nucleotide sequence: TGCGCCAGCACCATGGTGCCGATTCGGGGACAGGGGTTTTCTGGGGCCAACGTCCTGACTTTC.

J is TRBJ2-5 and V is TRBV20-1; perhaps TRBD2 as D (5 bases). This CDR3 comprises 12 residues. Germline V CDR1 and CDR2: DFQATT, SNEGSKA (reference sequence). With 3 bases removed from V and 2 bases from J, the gap between germline ends came to 7 bases. The CDR3 spells CSASGRQETQYF. The CDR3, as DNA: TGCAGTGCTAGTGGGAGACAAGAGACCCAGTACTTC.

This clonotype was counted only a few times. The chain uses TRBV11-2 and TRBJ1-1, with D hard to call. This CDR3 comprises 12 residues. Germline V gene data show CDR1 as SGHAT and CDR2 as FQNNGV. The V and J ends lost 8 bases and 2 bases respectively, with 9 bases between them. The DNA for the CDR3 is TGTGCCAGCGAGGGTCCCAACACTGAAGCTTTCTTT. Translating gives CASEGPNTEAFF.

V is TRBV7-9 and J is TRBJ2-1; D is undetermined. This CDR3 region has 17 residues. CDR1 and CDR2 (germline): SEHNR, FQNEAQ (reference sequence). Trimming cost V 6 bases and J 0 bases, with 18 bases left between them. The CDR3 region has the DNA TGTGCCAGCAGTTCACGAGGTGGCCGGAGCTCCTACAATGAGCAGTTCTTC. It encodes CASSSRGGRSSYNEQFF.

This chain links TRBV15 with TRBJ2-1, with 14 bases matching TRBD2. The J segment lost 7 bases and the V segment lost 5 bases, leaving 7 bases of the junction unmatched. From germline, CDR1 is LNHNV and CDR2 YYDKDF (reference sequence). The CDR3 is made up of 16 amino acids. The CDR3 is CATSLTTSGGGNEQFF. In DNA form, the CDR3 reads TGTGCCACCAGCCTTACGACTAGCGGGGGGGGGAATGAGCAGTTCTTC.

A few counts support this clonotype. The rearrangement joins TRBV20-1 to TRBJ2-7, with 12 bases matching TRBD1. After removal of 0 bases from V and 7 bases from J, the junction contained 7 bases not matched to a gene. Germline loops: CDR1 DFQATT, CDR2 SNEGSKA (reference sequence). The CDR3 sequence is 15 residues long. DNA of the CDR3: TGCAGTGCTAGAGATAGGGGACAGGGGGCGGGAGAGCAGTACTTC. As protein: CSARDRGQGAGEQYF.

This clonotype was recorded many times. The rearrangement uses TRBV5-1 and TRBJ1-2, with D hard to call. V was pared by 0 bases and J by 7 bases, with 10 bases between. Germline loops: CDR1 SGHRS, CDR2 YFSETQ. This CDR3 region has 13 residues. CDR3 region: CASSLGSDPGYTF. In nucleotides, the CDR3 is TGCGCCAGCAGCTTGGGTTCAGACCCTGGCTACACCTTC.